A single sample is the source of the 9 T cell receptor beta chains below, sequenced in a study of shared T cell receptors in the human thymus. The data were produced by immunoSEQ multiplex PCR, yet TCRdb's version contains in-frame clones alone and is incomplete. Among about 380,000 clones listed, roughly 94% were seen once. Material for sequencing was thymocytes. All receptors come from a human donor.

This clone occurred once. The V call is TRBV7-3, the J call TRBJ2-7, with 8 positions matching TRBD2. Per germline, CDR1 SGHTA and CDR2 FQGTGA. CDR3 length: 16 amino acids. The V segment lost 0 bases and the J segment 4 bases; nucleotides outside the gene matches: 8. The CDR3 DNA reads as TGTGCCAGCAGCTTAACCGGGAGCGGGAGTGGATACGAGCAGTACTTC. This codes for CASSLTGSGSGYEQYF. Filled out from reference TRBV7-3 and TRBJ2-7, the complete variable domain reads GAGVSQTPSNKVTEKGKYVELRCDPISGHTALYWYRQSLGQGPEFLIYFQGTGAADDSGLPNDRFFAVRPEGSVSTLKIQRTERGDSAVYLCASSLTGSGSGYEQYFGPGTRLTVT.

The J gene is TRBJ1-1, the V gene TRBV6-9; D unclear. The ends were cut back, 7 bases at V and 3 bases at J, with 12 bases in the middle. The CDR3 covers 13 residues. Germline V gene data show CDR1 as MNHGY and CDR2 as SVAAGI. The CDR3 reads CASTILGDTEAFF. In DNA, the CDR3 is TGTGCCAGCACCATCCTCGGGGACACTGAAGCTTTCTTT.

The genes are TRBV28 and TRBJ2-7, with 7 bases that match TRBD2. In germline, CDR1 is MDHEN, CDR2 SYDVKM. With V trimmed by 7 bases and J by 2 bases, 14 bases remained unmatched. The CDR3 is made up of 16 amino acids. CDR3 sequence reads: CASTPNGVRETYEQYF. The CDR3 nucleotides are TGTGCCAGCACCCCCAACGGAGTGCGGGAGACCTACGAGCAGTACTTC.

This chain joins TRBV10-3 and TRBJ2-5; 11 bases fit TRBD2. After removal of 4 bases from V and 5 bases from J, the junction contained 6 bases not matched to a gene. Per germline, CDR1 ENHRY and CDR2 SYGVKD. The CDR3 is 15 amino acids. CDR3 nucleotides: TGTGCCATCAGTGTACTAGCGGGAGACCGGGAGACCCAGTACTTC. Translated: CAISVLAGDRETQYF.

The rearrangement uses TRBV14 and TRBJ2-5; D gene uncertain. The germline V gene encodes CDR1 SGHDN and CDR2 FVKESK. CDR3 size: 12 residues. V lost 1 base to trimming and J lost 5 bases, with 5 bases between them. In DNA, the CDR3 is TGTGCCAGCAGCCAAGTTGGGGAGACCCAGTACTTC. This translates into CASSQVGETQYF.

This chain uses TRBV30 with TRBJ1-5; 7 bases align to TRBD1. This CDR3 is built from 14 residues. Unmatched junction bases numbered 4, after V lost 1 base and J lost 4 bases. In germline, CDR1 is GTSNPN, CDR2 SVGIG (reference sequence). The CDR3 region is CAWSDGTVNQPQHF. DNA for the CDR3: TGTGCCTGGAGTGACGGGACAGTTAATCAGCCCCAGCATTTT.

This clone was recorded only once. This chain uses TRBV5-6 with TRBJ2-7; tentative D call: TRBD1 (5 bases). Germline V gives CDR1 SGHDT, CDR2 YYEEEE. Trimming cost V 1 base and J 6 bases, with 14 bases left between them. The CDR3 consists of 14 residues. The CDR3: CASSLSQASREQYF. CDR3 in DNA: TGTGCCAGCAGCTTGTCACAGGCCTCCCGCGAGCAGTACTTC.

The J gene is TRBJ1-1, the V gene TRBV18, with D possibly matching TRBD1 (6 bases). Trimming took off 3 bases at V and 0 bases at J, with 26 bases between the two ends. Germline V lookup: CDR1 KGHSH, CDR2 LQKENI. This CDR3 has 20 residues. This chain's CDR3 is CASSPVEAGDPEPMNTEAFF. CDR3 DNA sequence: TGTGCCAGCTCACCCGTTGAAGCAGGGGACCCCGAGCCTATGAACACTGAAGCTTTCTTT.

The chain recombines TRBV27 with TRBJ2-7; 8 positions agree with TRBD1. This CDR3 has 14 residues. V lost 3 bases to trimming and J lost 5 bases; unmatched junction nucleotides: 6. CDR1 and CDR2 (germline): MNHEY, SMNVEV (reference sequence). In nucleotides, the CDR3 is TGTGCCAGCAGTTTCGGACAGGGAGGAGACGAGCAGTACTTC. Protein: CASSFGQGGDEQYF.